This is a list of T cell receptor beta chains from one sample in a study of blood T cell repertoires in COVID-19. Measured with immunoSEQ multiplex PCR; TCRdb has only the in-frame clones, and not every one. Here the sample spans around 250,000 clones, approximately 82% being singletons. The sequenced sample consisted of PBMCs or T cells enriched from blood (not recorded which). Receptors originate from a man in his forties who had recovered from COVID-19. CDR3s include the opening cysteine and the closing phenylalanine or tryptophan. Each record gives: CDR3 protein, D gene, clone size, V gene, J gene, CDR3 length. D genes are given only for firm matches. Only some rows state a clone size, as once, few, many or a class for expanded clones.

CDR3 protein: CSVAGGLSGYTF; D gene: TRBD1; clone size: once; V gene: TRBV29-1; J gene: TRBJ1-2; CDR3 length: 12
CDR3 protein: CASGDRETALGDLEKLFF; D gene: NA; clone size: NA; V gene: TRBV5-6; J gene: TRBJ1-4; CDR3 length: 18
CDR3 protein: CASSIPLAGQETQYF; D gene: TRBD2; clone size: NA; V gene: TRBV7-2; J gene: TRBJ2-5; CDR3 length: 15
CDR3 protein: CASSSGTGLWEQYF; D gene: TRBD1; clone size: NA; V gene: TRBV7-2; J gene: TRBJ2-7; CDR3 length: 14
CDR3 protein: CASSTEGNTIYF; D gene: NA; clone size: few; V gene: TRBV12-3/TRBV12-4; J gene: TRBJ1-3; CDR3 length: 12
CDR3 protein: CASNQYGTGYSYEQYF; D gene: TRBD1; clone size: NA; V gene: TRBV16; J gene: TRBJ2-7; CDR3 length: 16
CDR3 protein: CASSPGLAGANNEQFF; D gene: TRBD2; clone size: NA; V gene: TRBV18; J gene: TRBJ2-1; CDR3 length: 16
CDR3 protein: CASRDSTGSIVNSPLHF; D gene: TRBD1; clone size: NA; V gene: TRBV6-7; J gene: TRBJ1-6; CDR3 length: 17
CDR3 protein: CASSRSYQETQYF; D gene: NA; clone size: NA; V gene: TRBV27; J gene: TRBJ2-5; CDR3 length: 13
CDR3 protein: CASSYTPGDTQYF; D gene: NA; clone size: NA; V gene: TRBV6-2/TRBV6-3; J gene: TRBJ2-3; CDR3 length: 13
CDR3 protein: CASSYDSSSGNTIYF; D gene: NA; clone size: NA; V gene: TRBV6-5; J gene: TRBJ1-3; CDR3 length: 15
CDR3 protein: CASSLERGSWNEQFF; D gene: NA; clone size: NA; V gene: TRBV7-2; J gene: TRBJ2-1; CDR3 length: 15
CDR3 protein: CAVRGLLQGDQETQYF; D gene: TRBD1; clone size: once; V gene: TRBV5-4; J gene: TRBJ2-5; CDR3 length: 16
CDR3 protein: CASRAQREGRNEQFF; D gene: TRBD2; clone size: NA; V gene: TRBV28; J gene: TRBJ2-1; CDR3 length: 15
CDR3 protein: CASSLIPNTEAFF; D gene: NA; clone size: NA; V gene: TRBV28; J gene: TRBJ1-1; CDR3 length: 13
CDR3 protein: CASSFLTGGNYGYTF; D gene: TRBD1; clone size: NA; V gene: TRBV28; J gene: TRBJ1-2; CDR3 length: 15
CDR3 protein: CASSLLGTGNSPLHF; D gene: TRBD1; clone size: NA; V gene: TRBV7-3; J gene: TRBJ1-6; CDR3 length: 15
CDR3 protein: CASSQTSGGKGDTQYF; D gene: TRBD2; clone size: NA; V gene: TRBV4-2; J gene: TRBJ2-3; CDR3 length: 16
CDR3 protein: CASTGEVGSGYTF; D gene: NA; clone size: NA; V gene: TRBV2; J gene: TRBJ1-2; CDR3 length: 13
CDR3 protein: CASSQDRGRFYGYTF; D gene: NA; clone size: NA; V gene: TRBV3-1/TRBV3-2; J gene: TRBJ1-2; CDR3 length: 15
CDR3 protein: CASSFGGLYGYTF; D gene: NA; clone size: NA; V gene: TRBV28; J gene: TRBJ1-2; CDR3 length: 13
CDR3 protein: CASSPTDRELNNEQFF; D gene: TRBD1; clone size: NA; V gene: TRBV11-2; J gene: TRBJ2-1; CDR3 length: 16
CDR3 protein: CASSFLRGPQETQYF; D gene: NA; clone size: NA; V gene: TRBV7-2; J gene: TRBJ2-5; CDR3 length: 15
CDR3 protein: CASRSSRSSTDTQYF; D gene: NA; clone size: few; V gene: TRBV3-1/TRBV3-2; J gene: TRBJ2-3; CDR3 length: 15
CDR3 protein: CASSLPGTAHTGELFF; D gene: TRBD1; clone size: NA; V gene: TRBV6-5; J gene: TRBJ2-2; CDR3 length: 16
CDR3 protein: CASSQTGALYEQYF; D gene: TRBD1; clone size: NA; V gene: TRBV5-6; J gene: TRBJ2-7; CDR3 length: 14
CDR3 protein: CAWSVRRSTDTQYF; D gene: NA; clone size: NA; V gene: TRBV30; J gene: TRBJ2-3; CDR3 length: 14
CDR3 protein: CASSLRSYGYTF; D gene: NA; clone size: NA; V gene: TRBV28; J gene: TRBJ1-2; CDR3 length: 12
CDR3 protein: CASSSQGDYGYTF; D gene: NA; clone size: NA; V gene: TRBV5-1; J gene: TRBJ1-2; CDR3 length: 13
CDR3 protein: CASSRPGGSTEAFF; D gene: TRBD1; clone size: NA; V gene: TRBV9; J gene: TRBJ1-1; CDR3 length: 14
CDR3 protein: CASSEVRPALNEQYF; D gene: NA; clone size: NA; V gene: TRBV2; J gene: TRBJ2-7; CDR3 length: 15
CDR3 protein: CSAPTGSWQPQHF; D gene: TRBD1; clone size: NA; V gene: TRBV29-1; J gene: TRBJ1-5; CDR3 length: 13
CDR3 protein: CASSQDHSRNTEAFF; D gene: NA; clone size: NA; V gene: TRBV4-3; J gene: TRBJ1-1; CDR3 length: 15